The 19 T cell receptor beta chains below all came from one sample that was sequenced in a study of T cells after yellow fever vaccination. TCRdb re-derived calls from the 5' RACE reads in MiXCR, one entry per CDR3 protein. The sample has 510,000 or so distinct CDR3 sequences, over 15% seen once. Sequenced material: PBMCs, taken 15 days after the yellow fever booster vaccination. All receptors come from a man aged 25-45 years who received the YFV17D yellow fever vaccine.

V gene TRBV30 combines with J gene TRBJ1-2; no firm D call. The CDR3 spans 11 residues. From germline, CDR1 is GTSNPN and CDR2 SVGIG (reference sequence). V was trimmed by 5 bases and J by 8 bases, leaving 12 bases between them. The CDR3 sequence: CAWLWERGYTF. DNA for the CDR3: TGTGCCTGGCTCTGGGAGAGGGGCTACACCTTC.

The chain combines TRBV5-1 with TRBJ2-7; 9 bases match TRBD2. The CDR3 is 16 amino acids. Trimming took 0 bases from V and 2 from J; bases not matched to a gene: 6. The germline V gene has CDR1 SGHRS and CDR2 YFSETQ. The DNA of the CDR3 is TGCGCCAGCAGCTTGGGACTAGCGGAGACTACCTACGAGCAGTACTTC. Encoded protein: CASSLGLAETTYEQYF. The full variable domain, completed using reference TRBV5-1 and TRBJ2-7, is KAGVTQTPRYLIKTRGQQVTLSCSPISGHRSVSWYQQTPGQGLQFLFEYFSETQRNKGNFPGRFSGRQFSNSRSEMNVSTLELGDSALYLCASSLGLAETTYEQYFGPGTRLTVT.

The rearrangement joins TRBV6-1 to TRBJ2-2; tentatively, D is TRBD1 (6 bases). Germline CDR1 reads MNHNS; CDR2 reads SASEGT. The CDR3 is 16 residues long. Trimming cost V 5 bases and J 3 bases, with 16 bases left between them. DNA for the CDR3: TGTGCCAGCAGTAAACAGGGAGACGGGCACACCGGGGAGCTGTTTTTT. This codes for CASSKQGDGHTGELFF.

CDR3 nucleotides: TGTGCCAGCAGCCTAGGTTGGGCAGGGCACAATGAGCAGTTCTTC. Protein: CASSLGWAGHNEQFF. The chain carries TRBV9 and TRBJ2-1; the D gene is possibly TRBD1 (5 bases). The CDR3 length is 15 residues. V was clipped by 4 bases and J by 5 bases, with 16 bases between them. Germline V lookup: CDR1 SGDLS, CDR2 YYNGEE.

This clonotype appeared a few times. This rearrangement joins TRBV6-5 to TRBJ2-4, with 7 bases identical to TRBD1. The CDR3 runs 15 residues. Per the germline V gene, CDR1 is MNHEY and CDR2 is SVGAGI. The trim removed 2 bases at V and 3 bases at J, leaving 4 bases unmatched. CDR3 DNA: TGTGCCAGCAGTTACGGGCAGGGGGTCAAAAACATTCAGTACTTC. It yields the protein CASSYGQGVKNIQYF.

The CDR3 DNA is TGTGCCACCAGCCCCGGACAGGGCTGGGTTGAGACCCAGTACTTC. Translating it yields CATSPGQGWVETQYF. The V gene is TRBV15, the J gene TRBJ2-5, with 8 bases matching TRBD1. The germline V gene has CDR1 LNHNV and CDR2 YYDKDF (reference sequence). This CDR3 contains 15 residues. V lost 5 bases and J lost 5; bases outside the gene matches: 10.

V usage is TRBV5-1 and J usage is TRBJ2-1, with 9 bases lining up with TRBD2. V dropped 2 bases and J dropped 8; count of bases not matched to a gene: 11. Germline CDR1 and CDR2: SGHRS and YFSETQ. This CDR3 comprises 16 residues. CDR3 amino acids: CASSFLLATSGHEQFF. The CDR3 DNA is TGCGCCAGCAGCTTTCTACTTGCGACTAGCGGCCATGAGCAGTTCTTC.

This clonotype was observed a few times. The genes are TRBV6-1 and TRBJ1-2, with D perhaps TRBD1 (5 bases). Trimming took off 7 bases at V and 3 bases at J, with 15 bases between the two ends. CDR1 and CDR2 (germline): MNHNS, SASEGT. This CDR3 has 14 amino acids. The CDR3, as DNA: TGTGCCAGCACCCCACGGGGGGGGGACTATGGCTACACCTTC. It yields the protein CASTPRGGDYGYTF.

This clonotype has only a few counts. The gene calls are TRBV5-4 and TRBJ1-2; tentatively, D is TRBD1 (5 bases). The CDR3 contains 17 residues. V was trimmed by 0 bases and J by 8 bases, leaving 23 bases between them. The germline CDR1 and CDR2 sequences are SGHNT and YYREEE (reference sequence). The CDR3 DNA is TGTGCCAGCAGCTTGGGACAGCCCGTCTTTGGCCTATGGGGCTACACCTTC. This gives the protein CASSLGQPVFGLWGYTF.

This clonotype turned up a few times. V is TRBV12-3 or TRBV12-4 and J is TRBJ2-7; D is uncertain. Trimming left V 6 bases short and J 0 bases short, with 12 bases between. The CDR3 consists of 14 residues. The DNA of the CDR3 is TGTGCCAGCAGCTCACCAAGACCCTCCTACGAGCAGTACTTC. Its protein product is CASSSPRPSYEQYF.

This clonotype was seen only a few times. The chain combines TRBV9 with TRBJ2-5, with D uncertain. CDR3 length: 13 residues. Trimming took off 0 bases at V and 5 bases at J, with 8 bases between the two ends. Germline V lookup: CDR1 SGDLS, CDR2 YYNGEE. The CDR3, as DNA: TGTGCCAGCAGCGTAGCTACGGAGGAGACCCAGTACTTC. Translated, it gives CASSVATEETQYF.

This clonotype was seen a few times. V is TRBV7-9 and J is TRBJ1-5; 7 nucleotides line up with TRBD1. The CDR3 loop spans 15 amino acids. Trimming removed 5 bases from V and 0 bases from J; junction bases left unmatched: 4. Germline-derived CDR1 and CDR2 are SEHNR and FQNEAQ (reference sequence). The CDR3 DNA is TGTGCCAGCAGCATGACAGGGCCTAGCAATCAGCCCCAGCATTTT. Translated: CASSMTGPSNQPQHF.

This clonotype was detected only a few times. The rearrangement uses TRBV20-1 and TRBJ2-3; the match to TRBD2 covers 12 bases. Germline V lookup: CDR1 DFQATT, CDR2 SNEGSKA (reference sequence). J lost 5 bases, V lost 5 bases, and 5 bases had no gene match. The CDR3 runs to 14 residues. The CDR3: CSAPTSGRLDTQYF. The CDR3 region has the DNA TGCAGTGCTCCGACTAGCGGGAGATTAGATACGCAGTATTTT.

This rearrangement joins TRBV18 to TRBJ1-1, with D perhaps matching TRBD1 (5 bases). Germline V gene data show CDR1 as KGHSH and CDR2 as LQKENI. Deletions cut 5 bases from V and 3 bases from J, with 16 bases between. The CDR3 extends over 15 amino acids. CDR3 coding DNA: TGTGCCAGCTCAATTAGGACGGGGGTTGACACTGAAGCTTTCTTT. Its translation is CASSIRTGVDTEAFF. The full variable domain, in which reference TRBV18 and TRBJ1-1 provide the parts outside the CDR3, is NAGVMQNPRHLVRRRGQEARLRCSPMKGHSHVYWYRQLPEEGLKFMVYLQKENIIDESGMPKERFSAEFPKEGPSILRIQQVVRGDSAAYFCASSIRTGVDTEAFFGQGTRLTVV.

The chain combines TRBV19 with TRBJ2-7; D is possibly TRBD1 (6 bases). This CDR3 has 15 residues. Trimming removed 4 bases at V and 1 base at J, with 14 bases between. Germline values: CDR1 LNHDA, CDR2 SQIVND (reference sequence). CDR3 coding DNA: TGTGCCAGTAGTAAGAGAGGGGACATGTCCTACGAGCAGTACTTC. Translated, it gives CASSKRGDMSYEQYF. The full variable domain, rest sourced from reference TRBV19 and TRBJ2-7, is DGGITQSPKYLFRKEGQNVTLSCEQNLNHDAMYWYRQDPGQGLRLIYYSQIVNDFQKGDIAEGYSVSREKKESFPLTVTSAQKNPTAFYLCASSKRGDMSYEQYFGPGTRLTVT.

A few counts support this clonotype. This chain links TRBV7-9 with TRBJ2-1; TRBD2 matches at 12 bases. With 5 bases clipped from V and 1 base from J, the junction kept 3 bases outside the gene matches. Germline CDR1 reads SEHNR; CDR2 reads FQNEAQ (reference sequence). The CDR3 runs 16 residues. CDR3 sequence reads: CASSDTSGRSYNEQFF. In nucleotides, the CDR3 is TGTGCCAGCAGCGATACTAGCGGGAGGTCCTACAATGAGCAGTTCTTC.

V usage is TRBV20-1 and J usage is TRBJ2-7, with 8 bases lining up with TRBD2. This CDR3 is 14 amino acids long. Germline V gene lookup returns CDR1 DFQATT and CDR2 SNEGSKA (reference sequence). V lost 7 bases, J lost 5 bases, and 13 bases stayed unmatched. CDR3 in DNA: TGCAGTGGGGGATCGGGAGGGCCTCGGGACGAGCAGTACTTC. Amino acid sequence: CSGGSGGPRDEQYF.

As regards this clonotype: A read error may produce the germline difference seen at one junction end. This rearrangement joins TRBV12-3 or TRBV12-4 to TRBJ2-3; 7 nucleotides line up with TRBD1. The CDR3 loop spans 12 amino acids. DNA of the CDR3: TGTGCCAGCAGTCCCGGGACAGATTCGCAGTATTTT. Translation: CASSPGTDSQYF.

This CDR3 reads CSAREGKTEAFF. Here the CDR3 DNA reads TGCAGTGCTAGAGAGGGGAAGACTGAAGCTTTCTTT. This chain connects TRBV20-1 to TRBJ1-1; D is unclear. CDR3 length: 12 residues. Trimming took 0 bases from V and 5 from J, leaving 7 bases between them. From germline, CDR1 is DFQATT and CDR2 SNEGSKA (reference sequence).